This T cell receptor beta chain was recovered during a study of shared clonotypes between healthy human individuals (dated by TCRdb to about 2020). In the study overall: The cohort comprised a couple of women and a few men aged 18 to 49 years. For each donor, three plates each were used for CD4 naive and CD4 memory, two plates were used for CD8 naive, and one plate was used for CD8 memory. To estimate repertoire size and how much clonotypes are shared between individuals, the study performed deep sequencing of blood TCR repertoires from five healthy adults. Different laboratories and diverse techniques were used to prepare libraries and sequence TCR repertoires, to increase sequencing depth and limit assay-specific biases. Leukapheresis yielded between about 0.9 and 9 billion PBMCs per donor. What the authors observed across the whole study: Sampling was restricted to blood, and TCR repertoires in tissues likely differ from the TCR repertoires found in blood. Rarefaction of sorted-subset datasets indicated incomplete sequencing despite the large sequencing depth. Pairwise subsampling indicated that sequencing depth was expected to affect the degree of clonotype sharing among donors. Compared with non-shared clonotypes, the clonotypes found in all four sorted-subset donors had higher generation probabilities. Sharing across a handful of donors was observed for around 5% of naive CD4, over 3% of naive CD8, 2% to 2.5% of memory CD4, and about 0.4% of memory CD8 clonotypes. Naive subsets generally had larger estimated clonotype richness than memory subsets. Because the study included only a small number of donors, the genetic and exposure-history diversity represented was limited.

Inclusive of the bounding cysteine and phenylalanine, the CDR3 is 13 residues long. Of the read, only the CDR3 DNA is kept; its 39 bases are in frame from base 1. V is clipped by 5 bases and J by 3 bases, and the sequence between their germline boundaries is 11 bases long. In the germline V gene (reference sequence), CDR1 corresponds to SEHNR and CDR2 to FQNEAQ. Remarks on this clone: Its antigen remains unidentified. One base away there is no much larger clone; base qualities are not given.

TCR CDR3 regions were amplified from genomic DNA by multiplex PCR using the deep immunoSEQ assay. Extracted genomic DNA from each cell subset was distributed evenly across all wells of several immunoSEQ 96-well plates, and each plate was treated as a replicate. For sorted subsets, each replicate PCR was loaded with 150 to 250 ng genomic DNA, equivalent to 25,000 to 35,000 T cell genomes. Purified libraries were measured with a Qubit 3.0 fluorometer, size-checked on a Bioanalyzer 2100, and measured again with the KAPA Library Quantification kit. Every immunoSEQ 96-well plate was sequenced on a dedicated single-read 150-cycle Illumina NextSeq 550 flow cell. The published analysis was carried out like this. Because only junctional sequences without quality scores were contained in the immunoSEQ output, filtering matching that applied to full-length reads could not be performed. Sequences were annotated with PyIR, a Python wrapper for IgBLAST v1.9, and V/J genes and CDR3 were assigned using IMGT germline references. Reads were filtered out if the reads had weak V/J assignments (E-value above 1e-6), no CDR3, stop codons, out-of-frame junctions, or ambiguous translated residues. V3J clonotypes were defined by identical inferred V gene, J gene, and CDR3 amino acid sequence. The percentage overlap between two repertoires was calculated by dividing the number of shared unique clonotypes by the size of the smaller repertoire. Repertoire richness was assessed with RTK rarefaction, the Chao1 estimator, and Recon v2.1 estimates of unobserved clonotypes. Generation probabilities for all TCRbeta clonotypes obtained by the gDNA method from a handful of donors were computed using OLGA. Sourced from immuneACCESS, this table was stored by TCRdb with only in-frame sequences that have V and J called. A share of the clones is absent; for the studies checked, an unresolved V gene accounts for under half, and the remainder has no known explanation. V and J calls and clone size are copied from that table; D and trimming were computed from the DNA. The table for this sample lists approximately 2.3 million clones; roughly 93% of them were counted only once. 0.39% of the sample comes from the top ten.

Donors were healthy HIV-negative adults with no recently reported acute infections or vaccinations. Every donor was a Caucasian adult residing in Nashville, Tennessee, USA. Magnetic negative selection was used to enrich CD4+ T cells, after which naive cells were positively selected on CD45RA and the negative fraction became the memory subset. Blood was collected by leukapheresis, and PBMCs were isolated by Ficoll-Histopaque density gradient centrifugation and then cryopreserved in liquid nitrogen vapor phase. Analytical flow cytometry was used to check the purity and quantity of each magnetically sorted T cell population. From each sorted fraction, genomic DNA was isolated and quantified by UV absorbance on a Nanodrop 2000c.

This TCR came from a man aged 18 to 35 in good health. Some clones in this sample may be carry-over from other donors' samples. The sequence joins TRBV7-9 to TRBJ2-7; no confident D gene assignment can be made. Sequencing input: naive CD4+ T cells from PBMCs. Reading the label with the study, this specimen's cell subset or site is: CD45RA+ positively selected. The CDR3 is CASSATTLYEQYF. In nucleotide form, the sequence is TGTGCCAGCAGCGCGACAACCCTCTACGAGCAGTACTTC.